This TCR beta chain was recovered during a study of a mutant IDH1 vaccine in newly diagnosed glioma. Study details: It was radiotherapy, temozolomide, or both that patients received previously, with most receiving both.

Study outcomes and limitations: Among top peripheral T cell clonotypes, changes seemed unrelated to pseudoprogression. It was 85% to 95% of patients that developed vaccine-induced immune responses.

Repertoires were generated with immunoSEQ multiplex PCR, while TCRdb's copy carries only in-frame clones and drops some. The data contain 30,000 to 35,000 clones, approximately 90% of them singletons. As for this clone: Its antigen is undetermined.

The V end lost 5 bases, the J end lost 2 bases, and 9 bases lay between the germline ends. Germline V gene data show CDR1 as LNHDA and CDR2 as SQIVND (reference sequence). The CDR3 is 13 amino acids. Time point here: baseline, week 1 (first vaccination visit). Treatment noted: pre-vaccination baseline after standard-of-care therapy. The gene calls are TRBV19 and TRBJ1-2; D is unresolved. This clonotype was sampled from a woman between 35 and 50 years old with glioma. The sequencing here drew on PBMCs, taken from a glioma patient treated with radiotherapy, temozolomide or both. The CDR3 sequence: CASSLTGNYGYTF. The CDR3, as DNA: TGTGCCAGTAGTCTCACGGGAAACTATGGCTACACCTTC.